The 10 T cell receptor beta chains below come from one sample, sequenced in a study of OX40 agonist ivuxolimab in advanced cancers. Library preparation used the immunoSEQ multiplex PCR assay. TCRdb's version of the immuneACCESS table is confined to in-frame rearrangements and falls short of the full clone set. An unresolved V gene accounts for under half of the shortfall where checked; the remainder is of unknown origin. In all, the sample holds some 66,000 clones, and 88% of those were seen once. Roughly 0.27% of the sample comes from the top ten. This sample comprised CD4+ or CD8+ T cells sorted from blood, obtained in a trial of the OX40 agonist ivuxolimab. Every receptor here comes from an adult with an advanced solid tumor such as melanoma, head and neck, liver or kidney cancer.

The CDR3 reads CATKGGGSANTGELFF. The CDR3 DNA reads as TGTGCCACCAAAGGGGGCGGATCGGCGAACACCGGGGAGCTGTTTTTT. The chain couples TRBV15 to TRBJ2-2; 7 nucleotides match TRBD1. The CDR3 spans 16 residues. CDR1 and CDR2 (germline): LNHNV, YYDKDF (reference sequence). The V and J ends lost 7 bases and 0 bases, in that order; junction bases with no gene match: 8.

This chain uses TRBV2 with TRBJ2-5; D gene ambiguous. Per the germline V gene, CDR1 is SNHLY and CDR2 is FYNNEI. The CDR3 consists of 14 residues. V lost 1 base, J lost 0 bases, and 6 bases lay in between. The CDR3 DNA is TGTGCCAGCAGTGAAGGTGCATACCAAGAGACCCAGTACTTC. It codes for CASSEGAYQETQYF. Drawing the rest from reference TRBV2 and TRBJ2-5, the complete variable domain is EPEVTQTPSHQVTQMGQEVILRCVPISNHLYFYWYRQILGQKVEFLVSFYNNEISEKSEIFDDQFSVERPDGSNFTLKIRSTKLEDSAMYFCASSEGAYQETQYFGPGTRLLVL.

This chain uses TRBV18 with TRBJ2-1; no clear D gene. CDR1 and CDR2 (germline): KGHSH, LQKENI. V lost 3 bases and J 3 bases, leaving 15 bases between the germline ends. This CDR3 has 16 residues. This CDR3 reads CASSPNPALYYNEQFF. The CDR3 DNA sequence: TGTGCCAGCTCACCTAACCCAGCTCTCTACTACAATGAGCAGTTCTTC.

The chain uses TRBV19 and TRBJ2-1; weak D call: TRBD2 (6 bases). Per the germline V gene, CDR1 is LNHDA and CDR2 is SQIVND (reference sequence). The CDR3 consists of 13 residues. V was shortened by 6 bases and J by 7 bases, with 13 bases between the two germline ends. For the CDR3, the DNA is TGTGCCAGTAGGATGGCGGGATTTAATGAGCAGTTCTTC. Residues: CASRMAGFNEQFF.

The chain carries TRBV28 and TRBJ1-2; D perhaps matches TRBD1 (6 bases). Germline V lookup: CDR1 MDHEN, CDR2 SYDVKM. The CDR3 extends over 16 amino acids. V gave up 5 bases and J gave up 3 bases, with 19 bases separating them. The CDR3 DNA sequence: TGTGCCAGCAGTGGGACACCCGAACGGCTGTACTATGGCTACACCTTC. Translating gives CASSGTPERLYYGYTF.

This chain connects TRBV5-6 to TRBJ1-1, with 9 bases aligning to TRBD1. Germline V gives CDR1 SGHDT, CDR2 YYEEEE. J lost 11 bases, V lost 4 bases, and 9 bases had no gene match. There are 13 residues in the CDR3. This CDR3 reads CASSPDRGSLAFF. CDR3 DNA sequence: TGTGCCAGCAGCCCGGACAGGGGAAGCTTGGCTTTCTTT.

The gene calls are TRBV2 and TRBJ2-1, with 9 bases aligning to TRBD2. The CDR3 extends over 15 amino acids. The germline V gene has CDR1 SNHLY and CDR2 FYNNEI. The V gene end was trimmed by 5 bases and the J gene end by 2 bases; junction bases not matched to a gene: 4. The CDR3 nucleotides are TGTGCCAGCAGTCCGACTAGCGGAGCCTACAATGAGCAGTTCTTC. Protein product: CASSPTSGAYNEQFF.

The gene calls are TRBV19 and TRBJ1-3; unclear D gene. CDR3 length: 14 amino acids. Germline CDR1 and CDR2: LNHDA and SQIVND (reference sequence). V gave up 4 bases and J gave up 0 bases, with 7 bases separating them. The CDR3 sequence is CASSSQASGNTIYF. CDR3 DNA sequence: TGTGCCAGTAGTAGCCAGGCCTCTGGAAACACCATATATTTT.

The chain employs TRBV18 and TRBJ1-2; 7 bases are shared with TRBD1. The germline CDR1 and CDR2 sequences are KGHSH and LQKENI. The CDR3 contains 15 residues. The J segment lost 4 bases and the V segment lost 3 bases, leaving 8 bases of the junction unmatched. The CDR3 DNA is TGTGCCAGCTCACCCAACAGGGGAGACGGCTATGGCTACACCTTC. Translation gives CASSPNRGDGYGYTF.

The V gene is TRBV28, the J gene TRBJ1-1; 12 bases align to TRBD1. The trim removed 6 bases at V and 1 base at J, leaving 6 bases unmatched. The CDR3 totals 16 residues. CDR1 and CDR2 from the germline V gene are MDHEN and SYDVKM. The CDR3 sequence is CASRDGTGGRNTEAFF. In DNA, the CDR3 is TGTGCCAGCAGGGATGGGACAGGGGGCCGGAACACTGAAGCTTTCTTT.